This is a list of T cell receptor beta chains from one sample in a study of T cell responses to AZD1222 COVID-19 vaccine. Using immunoSEQ multiplex PCR, the repertoire was profiled, and TCRdb retains in-frame clones only, with some absent. The table includes 97,000 or so clones, almost 85% detected once. The input for sequencing was peripheral blood, taken on day 0 of AZD1222 vaccination. The receptors were gathered from an adult in good health. CDR3s include the opening cysteine and the closing phenylalanine or tryptophan. Fields, in order: clone size, D gene, V gene, J gene, CDR3 DNA, CDR3 protein. The D gene is left open where the match is weak. Not all rows give a size; the values are once, few, many and, for expanded clones, a class.

size: .; D: .; V: TRBV6-1; J: TRBJ1-3; DNA: TGTGCCAGCAGTGAAGGAGGTCCCGGGGCGGGGGCCATATATTTT; CDR3: CASSEGGPGAGAIYF
size: .; D: .; V: TRBV19; J: TRBJ2-5; DNA: TGTGCCAGTAGTAACCCCGGCGAGACCCAGTACTTC; CDR3: CASSNPGETQYF
size: .; D: TRBD2; V: TRBV29-1; J: TRBJ2-1; DNA: TGCAGCGTCCCGGGACTAGCGGGAGGATTGATCTACAATGAGCAGTTCTTC; CDR3: CSVPGLAGGLIYNEQFF
size: .; D: TRBD1; V: TRBV4-1; J: TRBJ1-6; DNA: TGCGCCAGCAGCCCGTACTCGACAGGGATCTCACCCCTCCACTTT; CDR3: CASSPYSTGISPLHF
size: .; D: .; V: TRBV29-1; J: TRBJ2-1; DNA: TGCAGCCCCCTTTTCTACAATGAGCAGTTCTTC; CDR3: CSPLFYNEQFF
size: .; D: .; V: TRBV3-1/TRBV3-2; J: TRBJ1-1; DNA: TGTGCCAGCAGCCAAGTTGGCGGGAGCACTGAAGCTTTCTTT; CDR3: CASSQVGGSTEAFF
size: .; D: TRBD2; V: TRBV29-1; J: TRBJ2-3; DNA: TGCAGCGTTGTTCGGGAGGGTCCCACAGATACGCAGTATTTT; CDR3: CSVVREGPTDTQYF
size: .; D: .; V: TRBV18; J: TRBJ1-1; DNA: TGTGCCAGCTCACCACCGGGCGGAGTGAACACTGAAGCTTTCTTT; CDR3: CASSPPGGVNTEAFF
size: .; D: TRBD1; V: TRBV28; J: TRBJ1-2; DNA: TGTGCCAGCAGTCCCGGGACAGGGGGGCCCTATGGCTACACCTTC; CDR3: CASSPGTGGPYGYTF
size: once; D: .; V: TRBV30; J: TRBJ1-2; DNA: TGTGCCTGGAGTGTTCAGGTCGACTATGGCTACACCTTC; CDR3: CAWSVQVDYGYTF